This T cell receptor beta chain is from a study of T-cell memory formation after mild COVID-19. MiXCR, run by TCRdb on the 5' RACE reads, gives a single entry per CDR3 protein. This sample has 400,000 to 500,000 distinct CDR3 sequences, with 24% found just once. Per the germline V gene, CDR1 is DFQATT and CDR2 is SNEGSKA (reference sequence). J was trimmed by 8 bases and V by 6 bases; bases with no gene match: 3. The CDR3 is 12 amino acids. Sequenced material: PBMCs or a T cell subset sorted from them (not recorded which). The chain couples TRBV20-1 to TRBJ1-6, with 8 bases aligning to TRBD1. This TCR came from an adult woman who had mild COVID-19 (a few samples of this study predate the infection). Cell type and time point are not known. CDR3 sequence reads: CSAKTGDSPLHF. In DNA, the CDR3 is TGCAGTGCAAAGACAGGGGATTCACCCCTCCACTTT.